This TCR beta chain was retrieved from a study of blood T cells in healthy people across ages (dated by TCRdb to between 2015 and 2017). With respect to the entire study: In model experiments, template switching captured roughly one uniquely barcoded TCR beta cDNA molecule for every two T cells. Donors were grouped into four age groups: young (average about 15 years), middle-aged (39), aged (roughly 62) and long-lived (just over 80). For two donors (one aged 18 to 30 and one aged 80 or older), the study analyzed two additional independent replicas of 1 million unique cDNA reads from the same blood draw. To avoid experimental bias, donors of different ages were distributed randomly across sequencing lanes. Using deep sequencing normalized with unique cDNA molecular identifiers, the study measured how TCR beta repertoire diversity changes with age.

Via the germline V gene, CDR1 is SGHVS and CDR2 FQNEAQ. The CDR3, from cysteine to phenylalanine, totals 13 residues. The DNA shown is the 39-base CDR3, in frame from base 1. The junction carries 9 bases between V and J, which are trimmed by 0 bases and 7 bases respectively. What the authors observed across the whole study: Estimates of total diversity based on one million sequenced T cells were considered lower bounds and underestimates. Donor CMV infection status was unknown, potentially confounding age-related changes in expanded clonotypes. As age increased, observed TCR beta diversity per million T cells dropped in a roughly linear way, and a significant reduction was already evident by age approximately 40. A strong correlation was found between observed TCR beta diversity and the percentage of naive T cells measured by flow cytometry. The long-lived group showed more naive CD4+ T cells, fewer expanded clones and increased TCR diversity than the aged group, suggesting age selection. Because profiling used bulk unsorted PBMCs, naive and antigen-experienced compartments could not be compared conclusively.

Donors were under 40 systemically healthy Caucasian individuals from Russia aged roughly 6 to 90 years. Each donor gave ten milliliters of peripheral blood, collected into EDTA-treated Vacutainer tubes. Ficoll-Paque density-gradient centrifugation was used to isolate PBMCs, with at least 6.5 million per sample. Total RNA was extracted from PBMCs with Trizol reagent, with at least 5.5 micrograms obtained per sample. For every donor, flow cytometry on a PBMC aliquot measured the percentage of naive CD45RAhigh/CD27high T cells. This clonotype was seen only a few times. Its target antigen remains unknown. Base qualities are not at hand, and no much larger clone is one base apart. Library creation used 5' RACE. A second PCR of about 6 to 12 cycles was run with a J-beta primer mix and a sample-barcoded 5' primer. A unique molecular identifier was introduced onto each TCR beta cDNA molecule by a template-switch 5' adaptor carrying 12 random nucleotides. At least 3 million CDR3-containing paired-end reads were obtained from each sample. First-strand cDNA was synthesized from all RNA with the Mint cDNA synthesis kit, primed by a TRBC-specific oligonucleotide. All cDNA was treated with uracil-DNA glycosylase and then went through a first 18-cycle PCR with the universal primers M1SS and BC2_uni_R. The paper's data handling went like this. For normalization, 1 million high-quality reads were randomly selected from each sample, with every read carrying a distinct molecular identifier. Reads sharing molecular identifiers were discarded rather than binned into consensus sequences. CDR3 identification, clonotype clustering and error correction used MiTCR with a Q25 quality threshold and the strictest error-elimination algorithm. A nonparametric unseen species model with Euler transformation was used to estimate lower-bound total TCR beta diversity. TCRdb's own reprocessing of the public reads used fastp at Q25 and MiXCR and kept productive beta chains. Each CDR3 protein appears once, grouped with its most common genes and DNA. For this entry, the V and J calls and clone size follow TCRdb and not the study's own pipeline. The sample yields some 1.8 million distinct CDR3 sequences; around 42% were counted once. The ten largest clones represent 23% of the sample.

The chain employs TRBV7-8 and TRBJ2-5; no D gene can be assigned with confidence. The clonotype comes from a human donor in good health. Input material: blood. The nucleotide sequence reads TGTGCCAGCAGCTTAGCCCTGTCGGGGACCCAGTACTTC. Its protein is CASSLALSGTQYF.